Each of the 30 T cell receptor beta chains below was sequenced from the same sample in a study of OX40 agonist ivuxolimab in advanced cancers. The data were produced by immunoSEQ multiplex PCR, yet TCRdb's version contains in-frame clones alone and is incomplete. The data contain around 80,000 clones, roughly 80% of them singletons. This material consisted of CD4+ or CD8+ T cells sorted from blood, taken in a trial of the OX40 agonist ivuxolimab. Every receptor here comes from an adult with an advanced solid tumor such as melanoma, head and neck, liver or kidney cancer.

This chain links TRBV11-2 with TRBJ2-7, with D unclear. CDR3 length equals 13 residues. With 1 base removed from V and 6 bases from J, the gap between germline ends came to 10 bases. Germline V gene sequence: CDR1 SGHAT, CDR2 FQNNGV. CDR3 coding DNA: TGTGCCAGCAGCTTAGGACCCGCGATCGAGCAGTACGTC. Translating gives CASSLGPAIEQYV.

This sequence joins TRBV19 and TRBJ1-2, with 7 bases fitting TRBD1. Germline CDR1 is LNHDA and CDR2 is SQIVND (reference sequence). CDR3 length: 17 residues. V dropped 2 bases and J dropped 2; count of bases not matched to a gene: 11. CDR3 sequence reads: CASSINPPLTGNYGYTF. The CDR3 nucleotides are TGTGCCAGTAGTATAAACCCTCCCCTGACAGGGAACTATGGCTACACCTTC.

J is TRBJ2-5 and V is TRBV10-3; 7 bases are a match to TRBD1. The CDR3 has 16 amino acids. J was trimmed by 2 bases and V by 6 bases; bases with no gene match: 12. Per germline, CDR1 ENHRY and CDR2 SYGVKD. The CDR3 protein is CAISRSRQGGQETQYF. The CDR3 DNA sequence: TGTGCCATCAGCCGGTCCCGACAGGGCGGGCAAGAGACCCAGTACTTC.

V and J are TRBV5-5 and TRBJ1-2; the match to TRBD1 covers 7 bases. CDR1 and CDR2 (germline): SGHKS, YYEKEE (reference sequence). With V trimmed by 4 bases and J by 2 bases, 5 bases remained unmatched. The CDR3 runs 14 residues. The CDR3 DNA reads TGTGCCAGCAGCCGCCTGGGACAGAACTATGGCTACACCTTC. Protein sequence: CASSRLGQNYGYTF.

V gene TRBV6-1 combines with J gene TRBJ1-2; tentatively, D is TRBD1 (6 bases). This CDR3 spans 15 amino acids. V gave up 2 bases and J gave up 10 bases, with 20 bases separating them. Germline CDR1 reads MNHNS; CDR2 reads SASEGT. The CDR3 is CASSEQAGVAGHYTF. CDR3 DNA: TGTGCCAGCAGTGAACAGGCAGGGGTAGCTGGCCACTACACCTTC.

This sequence joins TRBV2 and TRBJ2-7; D may be TRBD2 (6 bases). V was cut by 3 bases and J by 1 base, with 16 bases left in between. The CDR3 is made up of 16 amino acids. Germline CDR1 is SNHLY and CDR2 is FYNNEI. The CDR3 here is CASSERSGLMSYEQYF. The CDR3 DNA follows: TGTGCCAGCAGTGAGCGTAGCGGACTTATGTCCTACGAGCAGTACTTC.

This clone has more than one count but fewer than ten. The chain uses TRBV5-1 and TRBJ2-1; D remains unclear. This CDR3 contains 15 residues. Trimming shortened V by 0 bases and J by 9 bases, and 16 bases separated the two germline ends. Germline V lookup: CDR1 SGHRS, CDR2 YFSETQ. DNA of the CDR3: TGCGCCAGCAGCTTGGCAGGAACACAATCGGGTGAGCAGTTCTTC. Translation: CASSLAGTQSGEQFF.

In its sample, this clone was seen a few times. The chain combines TRBV11-2 with TRBJ1-4; 8 bases are a match to TRBD1. Germline V gives CDR1 SGHAT, CDR2 FQNNGV. V was pared by 5 bases and J by 4 bases, with 6 bases of the junction left unmatched. The CDR3 has 15 residues. CDR3 sequence: CASSRTGGSNEKLFF. CDR3 nucleotide sequence: TGTGCCAGCAGCAGAACAGGGGGAAGTAATGAAAAACTGTTTTTT. The variable domain in full, completed from reference TRBV11-2 and TRBJ1-4, reads EAGVAQSPRYKIIEKRQSVAFWCNPISGHATLYWYQQILGQGPKLLIQFQNNGVVDDSQLPKDRFSAERLKGVDSTLKIQPAKLEDSAVYLCASSRTGGSNEKLFFGSGTQLSVL.

The rearrangement uses TRBV5-1 and TRBJ1-1; 7 bases are a match to TRBD1. CDR1 is SGHRS and CDR2 is YFSETQ in the germline V gene. Trimming removed 1 base from V and 2 bases from J; junction bases left unmatched: 5. The CDR3 has 15 amino acids. CDR3: CASSLLSGGNTEAFF. CDR3 DNA sequence: TGCGCCAGCAGCTTGTTGTCAGGGGGTAACACTGAAGCTTTCTTT.

V is TRBV7-9 and J is TRBJ2-5; D is perhaps TRBD1 (6 bases). Germline assignment: CDR1 SEHNR and CDR2 FQNEAQ (reference sequence). V was shortened by 5 bases and J by 5 bases, with 18 bases between the two germline ends. The CDR3 runs 15 residues. For the CDR3, the DNA is TGTGCCAGCAGCCCCGTGGGGCAGGGGACGGAGACCCAGTACTTC. Translation: CASSPVGQGTETQYF. Looking up the rest from reference TRBV7-9 and TRBJ2-5 gives the full variable domain: DTGVSQNPRHKITKRGQNVTFRCDPISEHNRLYWYRQTLGQGPEFLTYFQNEAQLEKSRLLSDRFSAERPKGSFSTLEIQRTEQGDSAMYLCASSPVGQGTETQYFGPGTRLLVL.

The chain combines TRBV4-2 with TRBJ2-3, with 10 bases identical to TRBD2. Germline CDR1 reads LGHNA; CDR2 reads YNFKEQ. The CDR3 runs 19 residues. V trimming: 0 bases; J trimming: 8 bases; junction bases outside the gene matches: 17. CDR3 in amino acids: CASSQDPSGGASSHSTQYF. CDR3 coding DNA: TGTGCCAGCAGCCAAGATCCGAGCGGGGGGGCCTCCAGTCATTCTACGCAGTATTTT.

V gene TRBV9 combines with J gene TRBJ2-7; TRBD2 matches 8 bases. The CDR3 covers 15 residues. CDR1 SGDLS and CDR2 YYNGEE come from the germline V gene. V gave up 4 bases and J gave up 3 bases; unmatched junction bases: 9. The CDR3 DNA is TGTGCCAGCAGCACCCGCCCGGGGGGGGTCTACGAGCAGTACTTC. Its translation is CASSTRPGGVYEQYF.

The chain employs TRBV6-5 and TRBJ1-4; no clear D gene. This CDR3 is built from 14 residues. Deletions cut 8 bases from V and 2 bases from J, with 12 bases between. Germline assignment: CDR1 MNHEY and CDR2 SVGAGI. The CDR3 is CASRSVATNEKLFF. The CDR3 DNA sequence: TGTGCCAGCCGCAGCGTCGCCACTAATGAAAAACTGTTTTTT.

V usage is TRBV6-1 and J usage is TRBJ2-1, with a tentative D call TRBD1 (8 bases). There are 15 residues in the CDR3. Trimming left V 7 bases short and J 2 bases short, with 15 bases between. Germline assignment: CDR1 MNHNS and CDR2 SASEGT. The CDR3 DNA follows: TGTGCCAGCAACCAACAGGGGGGGACCTACAATGAGCAGTTCTTC. Translating it yields CASNQQGGTYNEQFF.

The rearrangement links TRBV19 to TRBJ2-7, with D perhaps TRBD2 (5 bases). The CDR3 spans 14 residues. Deletions cut 7 bases from V and 4 bases from J, with 17 bases between. Germline V gene lookup returns CDR1 LNHDA and CDR2 SQIVND (reference sequence). In DNA, the CDR3 is TGTGCCAGTAAAGGGCAGTCGGACTTTTACGAGCAGTACTTC. Translated, it gives CASKGQSDFYEQYF.

This clone showed up just once. This rearrangement joins TRBV7-6 to TRBJ1-2; TRBD1 matches 8 bases. Trimming cost V 1 base and J 0 bases; bases outside gene matches: 13. The CDR3 sequence is 19 residues long. CDR1 SGHVS and CDR2 FNYEAQ come from the germline V gene. The CDR3 DNA is TGTGCCAGCAGCTTAGTGCCACAGGGGGGCGAGCCCCCTAACTATGGCTACACCTTC. Its translation is CASSLVPQGGEPPNYGYTF.

J is TRBJ2-7 and V is TRBV30; D is unresolved. The CDR3 is made up of 12 amino acids. Germline V CDR1 and CDR2: GTSNPN, SVGIG (reference sequence). With 7 bases removed from V and 0 bases from J, the gap between germline ends came to 10 bases. The CDR3 DNA reads TGTGCCTTGGGCAGAAGCTCCTACGAGCAGTACTTC. Amino acid sequence: CALGRSSYEQYF. Combining the CDR3 with reference TRBV30 and TRBJ2-7 gives the whole variable domain SQTIHQWPATLVQPVGSPLSLECTVEGTSNPNLYWYRQAAGRGLQLLFYSVGIGQISSEVPQNLSASRPQDRQFILSSKKLLLSDSGFYLCALGRSSYEQYFGPGTRLTVT.

This clone was seen a handful of times. The chain has TRBV7-9 and TRBJ1-2, with TRBD1 identical over 11 bases. This CDR3 is built from 16 residues. V was pared by 5 bases and J by 0 bases, with 5 bases of the junction left unmatched. Germline V gene data show CDR1 as SEHNR and CDR2 as FQNEAQ (reference sequence). CDR3: CASSTDRGRTNYGYTF. In DNA, the CDR3 is TGTGCCAGCAGCACGGACAGGGGGCGAACTAACTATGGCTACACCTTC.

As concerns this clone: The sample has other DNA sequences that encode this CDR3 too. V and J are TRBV29-1 and TRBJ1-1; D might be TRBD1 (5 bases). Per germline, CDR1 SQVTM and CDR2 ANQGSEA. The CDR3 is 12 residues long. V was trimmed by 6 bases and J by 1 base, leaving 9 bases between them. The CDR3 DNA sequence: TGCAGCGTATCAAGGGGGAACACTGAAGCTTTCTTT. Its protein product is CSVSRGNTEAFF.

This clone was observed once. This chain joins TRBV19 and TRBJ1-2; 9 bases are a match to TRBD1. After removal of 6 bases from V and 5 bases from J, the junction contained 10 bases not matched to a gene. The germline gives CDR1 LNHDA, CDR2 SQIVND (reference sequence). The CDR3 is made up of 15 amino acids. CDR3 sequence reads: CASSKPGQGVYGYTF. The CDR3 region has the DNA TGTGCCAGTAGCAAGCCGGGACAGGGAGTATATGGCTACACCTTC.

The V and J genes are TRBV11-3 and TRBJ1-1; TRBD1 is a possible D gene (5 bases). Between the trimmed V and J ends, which lost 5 bases and 4 bases, there was a span of 17 bases. CDR3 length: 15 amino acids. Germline CDR1 reads SGHNT; CDR2 reads YENEEA. CDR3 sequence (DNA): TGTGCCAGCAGCCACCGAGGGGAGAAGAGCACTGAAGCTTTCTTT. Its translation: CASSHRGEKSTEAFF. Full variable domain (rest looked up from reference TRBV11-3 and TRBJ1-1): EAGVVQSPRYKIIEKKQPVAFWCNPISGHNTLYWYLQNLGQGPELLIRYENEEAVDDSQLPKDRFSAERLKGVDSTLKIQPAELGDSAVYLCASSHRGEKSTEAFFGQGTRLTVV.

The J gene is TRBJ2-3, the V gene TRBV18; no reliable D call. Looked up from germline, CDR1 is KGHSH and CDR2 is LQKENI. Between the trimmed V and J ends, which lost 6 bases and 1 base, there was a span of 8 bases. The CDR3 contains 13 residues. Here the CDR3 reads CASSRSGTDTQYF. CDR3 nucleotides: TGTGCCAGCTCCCGCAGTGGCACAGATACGCAGTATTTT.

V and J are TRBV14 and TRBJ2-5; TRBD2 is a possible D gene (5 bases). The CDR3 extends over 12 amino acids. Germline V gene sequence: CDR1 SGHDN, CDR2 FVKESK. V lost 0 bases to trimming and J lost 7 bases, with 6 bases between them. Here the CDR3 reads CASSQERVTQYF. The DNA for the CDR3 is TGTGCCAGCAGCCAAGAGCGGGTGACCCAGTACTTC. The full variable domain, in which reference TRBV14 and TRBJ2-5 provide the parts outside the CDR3, is EAGVTQFPSHSVIEKGQTVTLRCDPISGHDNLYWYRRVMGKEIKFLLHFVKESKQDESGMPNNRFLAERTGGTYSTLKVQPAELEDSGVYFCASSQERVTQYFGPGTRLLVL.

This chain joins TRBV7-6 and TRBJ1-6; D is unclear. V was cut by 1 base and J by 6 bases, with 7 bases left in between. The germline gives CDR1 SGHVS, CDR2 FNYEAQ. This CDR3 spans 14 amino acids. CDR3 protein: CASSLDPTNSPLHF. The CDR3 nucleotides are TGTGCCAGCAGCTTAGATCCCACTAATTCACCCCTCCACTTT.

This rearrangement joins TRBV5-6 to TRBJ1-1; 8 nucleotides agree with TRBD1. J lost 8 bases, V lost 4 bases, and 7 bases had no gene match. The CDR3 is made up of 13 amino acids. The germline V gene has CDR1 SGHDT and CDR2 YYEEEE. The CDR3 region has the DNA TGTGCCAGCAGCCCGATATCAGGGGGCGAAGCTTTCTTT. Amino acid sequence: CASSPISGGEAFF. Complete variable domain (other parts from reference TRBV5-6 and TRBJ1-1): DAGVTQSPTHLIKTRGQQVTLRCSPKSGHDTVSWYQQALGQGPQFIFQYYEEEERQRGNFPDRFSGHQFPNYSSELNVNALLLGDSALYLCASSPISGGEAFFGQGTRLTVV.

This clone was counted between two and nine times. The V gene is TRBV9, the J gene TRBJ2-5, with D possibly being TRBD1 (6 bases). Germline loops: CDR1 SGDLS, CDR2 YYNGEE. V lost 9 bases, J lost 3 bases, and 9 bases lay in between. The CDR3 has 11 residues. CDR3 DNA: TGTGCCACTTACAGGGAAGAGACCCAGTACTTC. It specifies CATYREETQYF. The full variable domain, with the rest looked up from reference TRBV9 and TRBJ2-5, is DSGVTQTPKHLITATGQRVTLRCSPRSGDLSVYWYQQSLDQGLQFLIQYYNGEERAKGNILERFSAQQFPDLHSELNLSSLELGDSALYFCATYREETQYFGPGTRLLVL.

The chain has TRBV7-9 and TRBJ2-1; D not certain. CDR3 length equals 16 residues. Germline lookup yields CDR1 SEHNR and CDR2 FQNEAQ (reference sequence). The V end was cut by 5 bases, the J end by 7 bases, with 21 bases between. CDR3 residues: CASSNRLVDLVNEQFF. DNA of the CDR3: TGTGCCAGCAGCAACCGACTTGTGGATTTAGTTAATGAGCAGTTCTTC. The variable domain in full, completed from reference TRBV7-9 and TRBJ2-1, reads DTGVSQNPRHKITKRGQNVTFRCDPISEHNRLYWYRQTLGQGPEFLTYFQNEAQLEKSRLLSDRFSAERPKGSFSTLEIQRTEQGDSAMYLCASSNRLVDLVNEQFFGPGTRLTVL.

This clone was seen more than once but under ten times. J is TRBJ2-2 and V is TRBV4-2; 9 nucleotides line up with TRBD2. The CDR3 is made up of 17 amino acids. Germline assignment: CDR1 LGHNA and CDR2 YNFKEQ. Trimming at V came to 4 bases and at J to 0 bases, leaving 6 bases not matched to a gene. CDR3 protein: CASSPYSGGANTGELFF. The DNA for the CDR3 is TGTGCCAGCAGCCCCTATAGCGGGGGAGCGAACACCGGGGAGCTGTTTTTT.

This chain connects TRBV29-1 to TRBJ2-7; no reliable D call. Trimming removed 4 bases at V and 5 bases at J, with 12 bases between. The CDR3 extends over 12 amino acids. The V gene's germline CDR1 is SQVTM and CDR2 ANQGSEA. DNA of the CDR3: TGCAGCGTTGGTCCCCGGCGCAACGAGCAGTACTTC. This sequence encodes CSVGPRRNEQYF.

The V gene is TRBV4-3, the J gene TRBJ1-2; D unclear. There are 16 residues in the CDR3. Germline V gives CDR1 LGHNA, CDR2 YSLEER. Trimming cost V 0 bases and J 0 bases, with 11 bases left between them. The CDR3 loop reads CASSQDPGGTNYGYTF. The CDR3 DNA sequence: TGCGCCAGCAGCCAAGATCCAGGTGGTACTAACTATGGCTACACCTTC.